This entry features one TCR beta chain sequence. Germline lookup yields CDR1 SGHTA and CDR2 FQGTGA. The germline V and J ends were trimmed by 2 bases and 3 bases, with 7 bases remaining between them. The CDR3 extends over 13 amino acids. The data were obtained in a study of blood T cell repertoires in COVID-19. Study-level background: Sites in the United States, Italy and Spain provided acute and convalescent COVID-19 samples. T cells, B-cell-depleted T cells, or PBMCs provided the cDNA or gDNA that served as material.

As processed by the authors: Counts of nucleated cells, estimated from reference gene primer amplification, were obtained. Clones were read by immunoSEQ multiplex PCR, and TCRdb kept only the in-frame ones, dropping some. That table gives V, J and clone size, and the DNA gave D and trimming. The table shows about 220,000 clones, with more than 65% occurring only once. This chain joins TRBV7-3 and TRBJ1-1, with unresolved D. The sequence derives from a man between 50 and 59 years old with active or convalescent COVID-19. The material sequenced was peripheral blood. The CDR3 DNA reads TGTGCCAGCAGCTTACGTCGCGACACTGAAGCTTTCTTT. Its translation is CASSLRRDTEAFF. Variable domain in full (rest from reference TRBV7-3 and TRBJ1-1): GAGVSQTPSNKVTEKGKYVELRCDPISGHTALYWYRQSLGQGPEFLIYFQGTGAADDSGLPNDRFFAVRPEGSVSTLKIQRTERGDSAVYLCASSLRRDTEAFFGQGTRLTVV.